This T cell receptor (beta chain) was sequenced for a study of regulatory T cells in long-lasting Graves disease. The CDR3 sequence is 12 residues long. V trimming: 4 bases; J trimming: 12 bases; junction bases outside the gene matches: 5. The germline V gene encodes CDR1 LNHDA and CDR2 SQIVND (reference sequence). CDR3-region Arm-PCR and iRepertoire HTBI primers produced the TCR beta libraries. TCRdb reprocessed the multiplex PCR reads with MiXCR, giving one entry per CDR3 protein. This table holds about 560,000 distinct CDR3 sequences, about 16% found once. Time point specified: newly diagnosed GD, antithyroid drugs for less than 3 months. PBMC RNA was the source of the TCR library. The sample was also reused in another study, on T cells in Graves' hyperthyroidism and ophthalmopathy. That source notes: The HTBI primer set drove a first-round RT-PCR of the TCR CDR3.

The chain couples TRBV19 to TRBJ2-1; 8 nucleotides align to TRBD2. The TCR originated in a man younger than 35 with Graves disease. The material was peripheral blood mononuclear cells (PBMCs), obtained at new diagnosis, from a patient treated with antithyroid drugs. CDR3 in amino acids: CASSTEAGVQFF. CDR3 bases: TGTGCCAGTAGTACGGAAGCGGGAGTGCAGTTCTTC.